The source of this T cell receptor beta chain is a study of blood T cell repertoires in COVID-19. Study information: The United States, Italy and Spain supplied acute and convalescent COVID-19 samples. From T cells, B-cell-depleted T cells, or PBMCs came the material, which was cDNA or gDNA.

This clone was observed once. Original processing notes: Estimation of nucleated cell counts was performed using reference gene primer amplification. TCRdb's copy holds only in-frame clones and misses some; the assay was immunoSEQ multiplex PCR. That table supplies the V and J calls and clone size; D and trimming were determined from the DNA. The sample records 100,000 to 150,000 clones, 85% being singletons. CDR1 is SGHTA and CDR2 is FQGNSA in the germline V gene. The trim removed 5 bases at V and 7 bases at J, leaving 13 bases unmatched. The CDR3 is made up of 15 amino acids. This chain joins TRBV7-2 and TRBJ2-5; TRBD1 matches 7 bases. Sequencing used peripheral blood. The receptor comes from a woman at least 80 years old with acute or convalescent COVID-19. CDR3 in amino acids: CASSPTQGVGWTQYF. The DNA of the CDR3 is TGTGCCAGCAGCCCAACTCAGGGGGTGGGTTGGACCCAGTACTTC.